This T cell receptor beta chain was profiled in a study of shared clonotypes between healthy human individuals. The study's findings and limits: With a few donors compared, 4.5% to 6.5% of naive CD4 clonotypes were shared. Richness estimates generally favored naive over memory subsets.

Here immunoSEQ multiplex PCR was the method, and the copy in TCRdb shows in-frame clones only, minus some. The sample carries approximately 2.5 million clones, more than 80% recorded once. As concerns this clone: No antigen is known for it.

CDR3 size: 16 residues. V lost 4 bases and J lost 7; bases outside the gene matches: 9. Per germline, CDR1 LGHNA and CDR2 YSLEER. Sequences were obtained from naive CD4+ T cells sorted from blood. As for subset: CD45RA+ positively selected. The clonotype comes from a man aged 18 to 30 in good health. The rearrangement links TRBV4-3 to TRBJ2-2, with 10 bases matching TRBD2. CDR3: CASSLNLAGVSGELFF. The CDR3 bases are TGCGCCAGCAGCCTCAACCTAGCGGGAGTGAGCGGGGAGCTGTTTTTT.